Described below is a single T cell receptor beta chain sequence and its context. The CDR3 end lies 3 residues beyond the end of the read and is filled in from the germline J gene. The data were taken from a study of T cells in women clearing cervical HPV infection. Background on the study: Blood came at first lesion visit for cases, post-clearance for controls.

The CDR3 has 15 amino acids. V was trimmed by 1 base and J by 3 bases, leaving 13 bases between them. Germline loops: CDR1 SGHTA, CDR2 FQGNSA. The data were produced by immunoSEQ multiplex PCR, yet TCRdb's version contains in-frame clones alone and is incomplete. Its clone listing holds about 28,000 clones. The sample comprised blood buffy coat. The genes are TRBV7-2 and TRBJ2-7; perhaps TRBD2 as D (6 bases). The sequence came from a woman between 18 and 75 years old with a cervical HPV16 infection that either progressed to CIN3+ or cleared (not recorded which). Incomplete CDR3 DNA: TGTGCCAGCAGCTTAGTAAGCGGAGGGATCTACGAG. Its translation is CASSLVSGGIYE. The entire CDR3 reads CASSLVSGGIYEQYF.